This record looks at one T cell receptor (beta chain) sequence and its context. The assay was immunoSEQ multiplex PCR, and TCRdb's table has in-frame clones only and misses some. The profile shows over 200,000 clones, over 75% of them singletons. The CDR3 is made up of 13 amino acids. The germline V gene has CDR1 LNHDA and CDR2 SQIVND (reference sequence). V was clipped by 5 bases and J by 1 base, with 8 bases between them. The record originates from a study of control samples from healthy donors and cancer patients. The clonotype was recovered from a woman aged 55-69 years with lung cancer. V is TRBV19 and J is TRBJ1-1; D call uncertain. The sample was PBMCs. CDR3 sequence reads: CASSSQPNTEAFF. CDR3 sequence (DNA): TGTGCCAGTAGTTCCCAGCCGAACACTGAAGCTTTCTTT.